This TCR beta chain was profiled in a study of OX40 agonist ivuxolimab in advanced cancers. Germline V gene data show CDR1 as MNHNS and CDR2 as SASEGT. The CDR3 length is 15 residues. Between the trimmed V and J ends, which lost 4 bases and 6 bases, there was a span of 18 bases. This clone was counted a single time. Here immunoSEQ multiplex PCR was the method, and the copy in TCRdb shows in-frame clones only, minus some. Of roughly 60,000 clones detected, roughly 88% appear once; the ten largest clones hold roughly 2.7%. This TCR was sampled from an adult with an advanced solid tumor such as melanoma, head and neck, liver or kidney cancer. The chain has TRBV6-1 and TRBJ1-2; possibly TRBD1 for D (5 bases). The sequences come from CD4+ or CD8+ T cells sorted from blood, collected in a trial of the OX40 agonist ivuxolimab. This CDR3 reads CASSAQLGGRDGYTF. DNA of the CDR3: TGTGCCAGCAGTGCCCAATTGGGGGGTCGGGATGGCTACACCTTC.